The 22 T cell receptor beta chains presented below share a single source sample, sequenced in a study of blood T cell repertoires in COVID-19. Here immunoSEQ multiplex PCR was the method, and the copy in TCRdb shows in-frame clones only, minus some. The sample lists fewer than 250,000 clones, roughly 80% occurring once. Sequencing was carried out using peripheral blood. Receptor source: a woman aged 50 to 65 with acute or convalescent COVID-19.

The chain combines TRBV7-9 with TRBJ1-2, with D unclear. V was pared by 5 bases and J by 6 bases, with 10 bases between. The CDR3 has 12 amino acids. Germline V lookup: CDR1 SEHNR, CDR2 FQNEAQ (reference sequence). CDR3 nucleotides: TGTGCCAGCAGCCCGACGGGGAATGGCTACACCTTC. This translates into CASSPTGNGYTF.

V gene TRBV29-1 combines with J gene TRBJ1-1; 7 nucleotides line up with TRBD1. The CDR3 runs 12 residues. Trimming cost V 7 bases and J 4 bases; bases outside gene matches: 6. Germline V gene data show CDR1 as SQVTM and CDR2 as ANQGSEA. For the CDR3, the DNA is TGCAGCGCAGGACAGGTAGGCACTGAAGCTTTCTTT. Amino acids: CSAGQVGTEAFF.

This clone was seen only a few times. The V call is TRBV15, the J call TRBJ1-3; D unresolved. V was clipped by 6 bases and J by 0 bases, with 15 bases between them. The CDR3 sequence is 16 residues long. CDR1 and CDR2 (germline): LNHNV, YYDKDF (reference sequence). CDR3 region: CATSTPKQSSGNTIYF. The CDR3 nucleotides read TGTGCCACCAGTACCCCTAAACAGAGCTCTGGAAACACCATATATTTT.

The genes are TRBV6-5 and TRBJ1-1; TRBD1 matches at 9 bases. The trim removed 0 bases at V and 11 bases at J, leaving 4 bases unmatched. CDR3 length: 13 residues. The germline V gene has CDR1 MNHEY and CDR2 SVGAGI. CDR3 protein: CASSYSGQGMAFF. The CDR3 coding sequence is TGTGCCAGCAGTTACTCTGGACAGGGGATGGCTTTCTTT.

The CDR3 nucleotides are TGTGCCAGCAGTTACTTGACAGATAGCAATCAGCCCCAGCATTTT. Translation: CASSYLTDSNQPQHF. The chain uses TRBV6-6 and TRBJ1-5; maybe TRBD1 (5 bases). Germline CDR1 is MNHNY and CDR2 is SVGAGI (reference sequence). The V gene lost 1 base and the J gene lost 0 bases, with 7 bases spanning the gap. There are 15 residues in the CDR3.

This chain links TRBV19 with TRBJ1-2, with D possibly matching TRBD1 (6 bases). The V gene lost 6 bases and the J gene lost 4 bases, with 9 bases spanning the gap. Per the germline V gene, CDR1 is LNHDA and CDR2 is SQIVND (reference sequence). This CDR3 contains 12 residues. CDR3 sequence: CASSRGSYGYTF. In DNA form, the CDR3 reads TGTGCCAGTAGCAGGGGTAGCTATGGCTACACCTTC.

This clone was counted once. The chain recombines TRBV18 with TRBJ2-3; 8 bases map to TRBD1. The CDR3 is 14 amino acids. V lost 4 bases to trimming and J lost 6 bases; unmatched junction nucleotides: 6. Germline-derived CDR1 and CDR2 are KGHSH and LQKENI. As DNA, the CDR3 is TGTGCCAGCTCACTGGACAGGGTGTCGGATACGCAGTATTTT. This codes for CASSLDRVSDTQYF.

In DNA, the CDR3 is TGTGCCAGCAGGGGACAGAGCAATCAGCCCCAGCATTTT. This encodes CASRGQSNQPQHF. The V and J genes are TRBV12-3 or TRBV12-4 and TRBJ1-5; 7 bases agree with TRBD1. CDR3 length equals 13 residues. Unmatched junction bases numbered 0, after V lost 6 bases and J lost 1 base.

This clone came up once. The CDR3 DNA reads TGTGCCAGCTCACCACGGGACAGGGGGTCCTATGGCTACACCTTC. Its translation: CASSPRDRGSYGYTF. V usage is TRBV18 and J usage is TRBJ1-2; 11 bases match TRBD1. Trimming took 1 base from V and 4 from J; bases not matched to a gene: 2. The germline V gene has CDR1 KGHSH and CDR2 LQKENI. The CDR3 loop spans 15 amino acids.

The V and J genes are TRBV20-1 and TRBJ1-6; D call uncertain. V lost 3 bases to trimming and J lost 0 bases, with 6 bases between them. Per germline, CDR1 DFQATT and CDR2 SNEGSKA (reference sequence). This CDR3 comprises 14 residues. The CDR3 DNA reads TGCAGTGCTAGTTTGAGCTCCTATAATTCACCCCTCCACTTT. Translated, it gives CSASLSSYNSPLHF.

The chain recombines TRBV27 with TRBJ1-2, with 8 bases fitting TRBD1. Per germline, CDR1 MNHEY and CDR2 SMNVEV (reference sequence). The V gene end was trimmed by 5 bases and the J gene end by 8 bases; junction bases not matched to a gene: 22. CDR3 size: 18 residues. This CDR3 is CASSTLGVGTGKEKGYTF. The CDR3 DNA follows: TGTGCCAGCAGTACTTTGGGGGTAGGGACAGGAAAGGAGAAAGGCTACACCTTC.

The chain uses TRBV28 and TRBJ1-5, with D uncertain. Germline values: CDR1 MDHEN, CDR2 SYDVKM. V was shortened by 5 bases and J by 10 bases, with 3 bases between the two germline ends. This CDR3 has 9 amino acids. CDR3 loop: CASSPPQHF. The CDR3 DNA follows: TGTGCCAGCAGTCCTCCCCAGCATTTT.

This clone was seen many times. The rearrangement links TRBV19 to TRBJ2-1; 9 positions agree with TRBD1. V was clipped by 3 bases and J by 5 bases; unmatched bases: 8. CDR1 LNHDA and CDR2 SQIVND come from the germline V gene (reference sequence). The CDR3 is made up of 16 amino acids. In nucleotides, the CDR3 is TGTGCCAGTAGTATCCCCGGGACAGGGAGGAACAATGAGCAGTTCTTC. Translated, it gives CASSIPGTGRNNEQFF.

This chain connects TRBV28 to TRBJ2-2, with 8 bases aligning to TRBD2. The J segment lost 4 bases and the V segment lost 5 bases, leaving 3 bases of the junction unmatched. There are 14 residues in the CDR3. Germline-derived CDR1 and CDR2 are MDHEN and SYDVKM. CDR3 sequence reads: CASSPGGSTGELFF. The CDR3 DNA is TGTGCCAGCAGTCCGGGGGGGAGCACCGGGGAGCTGTTTTTT.

This rearrangement joins TRBV11-2 to TRBJ2-7, with D possibly matching TRBD1 (5 bases). The V gene's germline CDR1 is SGHAT and CDR2 FQNNGV. V lost 2 bases and J lost 1, with 12 bases in between. The CDR3 has 15 amino acids. Here the CDR3 DNA reads TGTGCCAGCAGCTTACAGGGTCCTGGATCCTACGAGCAGTACTTC. Translating it yields CASSLQGPGSYEQYF.

This sequence joins TRBV9 and TRBJ2-7; 7 bases line up with TRBD1. The CDR3 contains 15 residues. V trimming: 0 bases; J trimming: 1 base; junction bases outside the gene matches: 4. The V gene's germline CDR1 is SGDLS and CDR2 YYNGEE. The CDR3 reads CASSVGPGQSYEQYF. CDR3 DNA: TGTGCCAGCAGCGTAGGACCGGGACAGTCCTACGAGCAGTACTTC.

As regards this clone: Compared with germline, one end of the junction differs, possibly owing to a read error. The rearrangement uses TRBV7-7 and TRBJ1-4, with TRBD1 as a possible D gene (6 bases). Germline CDR1 is SSHAT and CDR2 is FNYEAQ (reference sequence). CDR3 length: 17 amino acids. CDR3 bases: TGTGCTAGCAGCTTTGGGCAGGGGAACTTTGTGTGTGAAAAACTGTTTTTT. Residues: CASSFGQGNFVCEKLFF. Together with reference TRBV7-7 and TRBJ1-4, the CDR3 gives the full variable domain: GAGVSQSPRYKVTKRGQDVTLRCDPISSHATLYWYQQALGQGPEFLTYFNYEAQPDKSGLPSDRFSAERPEGSISTLTIQRTEQRDSAMYRCASSFGQGNFVCEKLFFGSGTQLSVL.

The chain couples TRBV18 to TRBJ1-1; D uncertain. Trimming cost V 3 bases and J 4 bases, with 12 bases left between them. CDR3 length: 14 residues. Germline-derived CDR1 and CDR2 are KGHSH and LQKENI. CDR3 nucleotides: TGTGCCAGCTCACCTGAGCAGGTTAGCACTGAAGCTTTCTTT. This encodes CASSPEQVSTEAFF.

This clone occurred once. V gene TRBV7-2 combines with J gene TRBJ1-1; no reliable D call. V was cut by 2 bases and J by 1 base, with 14 bases left in between. Germline V CDR1 and CDR2: SGHTA, FQGNSA. The CDR3 sequence is 16 residues long. The CDR3 region has the DNA TGTGCCAGCAGCTTATTTAGCGGAGAGCGGAACACTGAAGCTTTCTTT. It encodes CASSLFSGERNTEAFF.

The J gene is TRBJ2-5, the V gene TRBV3-1 (or the pseudogene TRBV3-2); perhaps TRBD2 as D (6 bases). Trimming removed 1 base from V and 0 bases from J, with 12 bases in between. Germline V gives CDR1 LGHDT, CDR2 YNNKEL (reference sequence). The CDR3 sequence is 16 residues long. The CDR3 reads CASSQGGRYYQETQYF. CDR3 in DNA: TGTGCCAGCAGCCAAGGAGGGAGGTATTACCAAGAGACCCAGTACTTC.

The chain employs TRBV20-1 and TRBJ2-7, with 8 bases fitting TRBD1. The V and J ends lost 3 bases and 2 bases, in that order; junction bases with no gene match: 6. Germline assignment: CDR1 DFQATT and CDR2 SNEGSKA (reference sequence). CDR3 size: 14 residues. CDR3 loop: CSASWTGSPYEQYF. CDR3 nucleotides: TGCAGTGCTAGTTGGACAGGGAGTCCCTACGAGCAGTACTTC.

This sequence joins TRBV28 and TRBJ1-1; 8 nucleotides align to TRBD1. Unmatched junction bases numbered 14, after V lost 4 bases and J lost 1 base. CDR3 length equals 18 residues. Looked up from germline, CDR1 is MDHEN and CDR2 is SYDVKM. CDR3 nucleotide sequence: TGTGCCAGCAGTTCCCTCCGGGACAGGATTGGGCGGAACACTGAAGCTTTCTTT. Protein: CASSSLRDRIGRNTEAFF. The variable domain in full, completed from reference TRBV28 and TRBJ1-1, reads DVKVTQSSRYLVKRTGEKVFLECVQDMDHENMFWYRQDPGLGLRLIYFSYDVKMKEKGDIPEGYSVSREKKERFSLILESASTNQTSMYLCASSSLRDRIGRNTEAFFGQGTRLTVV.